This TCR beta chain was identified in a study of early T cells in non-severe SARS-CoV-2 infection (dated by TCRdb to the early 2020s). A note on the overall study: Because TCR sequencing relied on bulk RNA taken from unsorted whole blood, pairing of alpha and beta chains was not possible. The full study reports these points: VDJdb matching was skewed toward anti-spike CD8 responses and likely underestimated virus-specific expansions by missing private and CD4 specificities.

This clonotype was picked up many times. This clone's antigen is unknown. Base-call qualities are not available, and no considerably larger clone is one nucleotide away. A case-control design nested within a healthcare worker cohort in London, UK, was used, with weekly nasopharyngeal swab PCR tests and blood sampling performed. Healthcare workers were recruited between 23 and 31 March 2020, during the week of the UK lockdown, and were followed weekly for up to roughly 16 weeks. The library was built by means of 5' RACE. Sequencing was performed on a NextSeq 500. Unique molecular identifiers were attached to individual cDNA molecules in the TCR library protocol so that sequencing error and PCR bias could be corrected. Sequencing covered both TCR alpha and beta chains, and within each sample the abundances of alpha and beta sequences were tightly co-correlated. Per the original workflow: Decombinator V4 was used to annotate the V gene, J gene and CDR3 of the TCR sequences. Expanded TCRs were defined as changing significantly between any two time points under a Poisson model with p below 0.0001. TCR abundances were normalised to the total number of TCRs sequenced per sample and expressed as counts per million. MAIT TCRs were defined by TRAV1-2 paired with TRAJ12, TRAJ20 or TRAJ33, and iNKT TCRs by TRAV10 paired with TRAJ18. VDJdb, accessed 1 November 2021, was searched for CMV, EBV and SARS-CoV-2 annotated TCRs, excluding TCRs annotated for multiple antigens. The raw public data were reprocessed by TCRdb itself: fastp quality trimming at Q25, MiXCR clonotype calling, in-frame beta chains only. Each CDR3 protein appears once, grouped with its most common genes and DNA. These V and J calls derive from TCRdb rather than the authors' analysis. The sample contains tens of thousands of distinct CDR3 sequences, approximately 5% of them found a single time. The ten largest clones add up to under 25% of the sample.

Counted from cysteine to phenylalanine, this CDR3 has 15 amino acids. Only the CDR3 portion is preserved as DNA: 45 bases, with reading frame beginning at the first base. Trimming at the junction amounts to 2 bases on V and 4 bases on J, and the germline ends lie 12 bases apart. The germline V gene (reference sequence) specifies SGHNT as CDR1 and YYREEE as CDR2. The sequencing sample was made of whole blood. The origin of this receptor is an adult who was a healthcare worker with PCR-confirmed SARS-CoV-2 infection or an uninfected control (not recorded which). The chain is assembled from TRBV5-4 and TRBJ2-2; the D segment cannot be called with confidence. The CDR3: CASSFVFRGTGELFF. The base sequence is TGTGCCAGCAGCTTTGTATTCAGAGGCACCGGGGAGCTGTTTTTT. Joined to the reference TRBV5-4 and TRBJ2-2 proteins, this CDR3 gives the full variable domain: ETGVTQSPTHLIKTRGQQVTLRCSSQSGHNTVSWYQQALGQGPQFIFQYYREEENGRGNFPPRFSGLQFPNYSSELNVNALELDDSALYLCASSFVFRGTGELFFGEGSRLTVL.